The rows below give T cell receptor beta chains drawn from one sample of a study of blood T cell repertoires in COVID-19. TCRdb's copy holds only in-frame clones and misses some; the assay was immunoSEQ multiplex PCR. This sample yields fewer than 250,000 clones, of which just under 85% are seen a single time; approximately 8% belongs to the top ten. Material for sequencing was peripheral blood. The receptor source for this set is a woman between 45 and 65 years old with active or convalescent COVID-19. CDR3s include the opening cysteine and the closing phenylalanine or tryptophan. D genes are given only for firm matches. Rows may omit the clone size; those that give it use once, few, many or a size class.

D,V,size,J,CDR3,DNA
NA,TRBV3-1/TRBV3-2,NA,TRBJ2-1,CASSGTSYNEQFF,TGTGCCAGCAGCGGCACTAGCTACAATGAGCAGTTCTTC
TRBD2,TRBV9,NA,TRBJ2-1,CASSVVPGRLNEQFF,TGTGCCAGCAGCGTAGTTCCCGGGAGGCTCAATGAGCAGTTCTTC
TRBD2,TRBV4-1,NA,TRBJ2-2,CASSSIGRTSGYTGELFF,TGCGCCAGCAGTTCTATCGGACGGACTAGCGGGTATACCGGGGAGCTGTTTTTT
NA,TRBV14,NA,TRBJ1-3,CASSQTSGNTIYF,TGTGCCAGCAGCCAAACGAGCGGAAACACCATATATTTT
NA,TRBV5-1,NA,TRBJ2-2,CASSLSGERDGELFF,TGCGCCAGCAGCTTGTCGGGGGAACGTGACGGGGAGCTGTTTTTT
NA,TRBV28,NA,TRBJ1-4,CASSSLISGSTNEKLFF,TGTGCCAGCAGTTCTCTTATTTCAGGCTCAACTAATGAAAAACTGTTTTTT
NA,TRBV28,NA,TRBJ1-2,CASGRMGGLRGYTF,TGTGCCAGCGGGCGCATGGGGGGGCTGAGGGGCTACACCTTC
TRBD2,TRBV28,once,TRBJ2-2,CASSHLGGAGGQSGELFF,TGTGCCAGCAGCCATCTAGGGGGCGCGGGAGGGCAAAGCGGGGAGCTGTTTTTT
TRBD1,TRBV2,NA,TRBJ1-4,CASSGDRGPNEKLFF,TGTGCCAGCAGTGGGGACAGGGGGCCGAATGAAAAACTGTTTTTT
NA,TRBV10-1,NA,TRBJ1-1,CASSDSRRAFF,TGCGCCAGCAGTGACAGCCGGCGGGCTTTCTTT
NA,TRBV11-2,NA,TRBJ2-7,CASSSEAGPTYEQYF,TGTGCCAGCAGCTCCGAGGCGGGACCTACCTACGAGCAGTACTTC
NA,TRBV7-9,NA,TRBJ1-2,CASSLEIFSRSNYGYTF,TGTGCCAGCAGCTTAGAGATTTTCTCTAGGAGCAACTATGGCTACACCTTC
NA,TRBV10-2,NA,TRBJ2-3,CASRAREVDTQYF,TGCGCCAGCAGGGCCAGGGAGGTTGATACGCAGTATTTT
NA,TRBV6-5,few,TRBJ1-4,CASSYTNGGLQRLFF,TGTGCCAGCAGTTACACCAACGGGGGGCTGCAGCGGCTGTTTTTT
NA,TRBV28,NA,TRBJ1-1,CASSLQRENTEAFF,TGTGCCAGCAGTTTACAGCGGGAGAACACTGAAGCTTTCTTT
TRBD2,TRBV6-4,NA,TRBJ2-5,CASSDSGRLAVFQETQYF,TGTGCCAGCAGTGACTCAGGCAGACTAGCGGTTTTCCAAGAGACCCAGTACTTC
NA,TRBV29-1,NA,TRBJ1-5,CSAKGGAGQPQHF,TGCAGCGCAAAAGGGGGGGCGGGTCAGCCCCAGCATTTT
TRBD2,TRBV7-9,NA,TRBJ2-5,CASDRTSGETQYF,TGTGCCAGCGATCGGACTAGCGGCGAGACCCAGTACTTC
NA,TRBV6-5,NA,TRBJ1-1,CASTRGHTNTEAFF,TGTGCCAGCACGAGAGGACATACCAACACTGAAGCTTTCTTT
TRBD2,TRBV13,NA,TRBJ2-3,CASSLVASGGARTQYF,TGTGCCAGCAGCTTAGTGGCTAGCGGGGGGGCCCGTACGCAGTATTTT
NA,TRBV10-3,NA,TRBJ1-1,CAISEGGGNTEAFF,TGTGCCATCAGTGAGGGAGGAGGGAACACTGAAGCTTTCTTT
NA,TRBV5-1,NA,TRBJ2-2,CASSLAAGAAPTGELFF,TGCGCCAGCAGCTTAGCCGCAGGCGCCGCGCCCACGGGGGAGCTGTTTTTT